Following are 9 T cell receptor beta chains from one sample sequenced in a study of cytomegalovirus exposure and HLA in healthy donors. Both 60 Vbeta primers and 13 Jbeta primers went into the PCR. Sequenced by immunoSEQ multiplex PCR; TCRdb stores in-frame clones only, minus some. The listing records about 30,000 clones. What was sequenced was PBMCs. These receptors came from a female donor in good health and CMV-seronegative.

The J gene is TRBJ2-1, the V gene TRBV6-1; D gene ambiguous. The CDR3 loop spans 12 amino acids. V lost 7 bases, J lost 3 bases, and 7 bases lay in between. Per the germline V gene, CDR1 is MNHNS and CDR2 is SASEGT. Here the CDR3 reads CASNDRYNEQFF. The CDR3 DNA reads as TGTGCCAGCAATGACCGCTACAATGAGCAGTTCTTC.

The chain links TRBV9 to TRBJ2-1; 7 positions agree with TRBD1. With 0 bases clipped from V and 7 bases from J, the junction kept 7 bases outside the gene matches. Looked up from germline, CDR1 is SGDLS and CDR2 is YYNGEE. The CDR3 loop spans 15 amino acids. CDR3 DNA sequence: TGTGCCAGCAGCGTAGCGCCAGGGGGTGGAAATGAGCAGTTCTTC. Residues: CASSVAPGGGNEQFF.

The chain links TRBV28 to TRBJ2-3, with 9 bases that match TRBD2. The V gene end was trimmed by 5 bases and the J gene end by 5 bases; junction bases not matched to a gene: 5. The germline CDR1 and CDR2 sequences are MDHEN and SYDVKM. The CDR3 loop spans 14 amino acids. CDR3 nucleotides: TGTGCCAGCAGTGCCATGACTAGCGGAGATACGCAGTATTTT. Translation: CASSAMTSGDTQYF.

This chain connects TRBV5-6 to TRBJ1-2, with 10 nucleotides matching TRBD1. Germline values: CDR1 SGHDT, CDR2 YYEEEE. V shed 5 bases, J shed 2 bases, and the junction held 0 bases outside the gene matches. The CDR3 has 13 residues. Here the CDR3 DNA reads TGTGCCAGCAGGACAGGGGGCAACTATGGCTACACCTTC. The encoded protein is CASRTGGNYGYTF. The full variable domain, in which reference TRBV5-6 and TRBJ1-2 provide the parts outside the CDR3, is DAGVTQSPTHLIKTRGQQVTLRCSPKSGHDTVSWYQQALGQGPQFIFQYYEEEERQRGNFPDRFSGHQFPNYSSELNVNALLLGDSALYLCASRTGGNYGYTFGSGTRLTVV.

The chain carries TRBV10-2 and TRBJ1-4, with TRBD1 identical over 10 bases. V lost 2 bases, J lost 8 bases, and 5 bases stayed unmatched. This CDR3 has 15 amino acids. Germline V lookup: CDR1 WSHSY, CDR2 SAAADI. CDR3 bases: TGCGCCAGCAGTGAGGAGGGACAGGGGAACGAAAAACTGTTTTTT. Translation gives CASSEEGQGNEKLFF.

This clone ranks as medium-sized in terms of frequency. The chain couples TRBV6-6 to TRBJ2-5; no definite D call. V was trimmed by 5 bases and J by 5 bases, leaving 9 bases between them. This CDR3 region has 12 residues. Looked up from germline, CDR1 is MNHNY and CDR2 is SVGAGI (reference sequence). This CDR3 is CASSVLRETQYF. The CDR3 DNA follows: TGTGCCAGCAGTGTCCTGCGGGAGACCCAGTACTTC.

The chain recombines TRBV12-5 with TRBJ2-2; TRBD1 matches 9 bases. The CDR3 runs 16 residues. The trim removed 4 bases at V and 2 bases at J, leaving 5 bases unmatched. Per germline, CDR1 LGHNT and CDR2 FRNRAP. The CDR3 here is CASGSGDRANTGELFF. CDR3 DNA: TGTGCTAGTGGTTCAGGGGACAGGGCTAACACCGGGGAGCTGTTTTTT. The full variable domain, its missing parts supplied by reference TRBV12-5 and TRBJ2-2, is DARVTQTPRHKVTEMGQEVTMRCQPILGHNTVFWYRQTMMQGLELLAYFRNRAPLDDSGMPKDRFSAEMPDATLATLKIQPSEPRDSAVYFCASGSGDRANTGELFFGEGSRLTVL.

CDR3 coding DNA: TGTGCCAGCAGTGGTGAGGGACCGGGAGGAGGCTACACCTTC. Translated, it gives CASSGEGPGGGYTF. V and J are TRBV6-5 and TRBJ1-2; possible D gene TRBD1, 5 bases. V lost 5 bases and J 8 bases, leaving 18 bases between the germline ends. The CDR3 is 14 amino acids. Germline V lookup: CDR1 MNHEY, CDR2 SVGAGI.

The chain couples TRBV5-5 to TRBJ1-2; 8 bases map to TRBD1. Germline V gene data show CDR1 as SGHKS and CDR2 as YYEKEE (reference sequence). There are 15 residues in the CDR3. V lost 2 bases, J lost 4 bases, and 7 bases stayed unmatched. DNA for the CDR3: TGTGCCAGCAGCTTTTCGACAGGGGAGAGCTATGGCTACACCTTC. It encodes CASSFSTGESYGYTF.